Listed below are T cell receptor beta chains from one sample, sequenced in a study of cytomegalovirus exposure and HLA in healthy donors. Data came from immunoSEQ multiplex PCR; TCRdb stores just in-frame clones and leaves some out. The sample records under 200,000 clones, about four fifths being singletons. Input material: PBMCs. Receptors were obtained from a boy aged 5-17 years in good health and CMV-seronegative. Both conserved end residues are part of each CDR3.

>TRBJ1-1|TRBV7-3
CASSLKTGQGNTEAFF
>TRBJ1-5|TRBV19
CASSVQGLQPQHF
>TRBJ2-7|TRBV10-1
CASSYTGGASYEQYF
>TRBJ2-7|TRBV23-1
CARDRGQYEQYF
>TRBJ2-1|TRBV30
CAWSVKVAGGTGYNEQFF
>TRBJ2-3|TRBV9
CASSVDPGGQLIDTQYF
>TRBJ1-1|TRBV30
CAWSTSDRGLYTEAFF
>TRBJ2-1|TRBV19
CASRPWTQSSYNEQFF
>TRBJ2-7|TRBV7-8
CASTRGDTLGEQYF
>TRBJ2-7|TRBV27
CASSFARAGDEQYF
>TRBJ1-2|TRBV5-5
CASSSPGGPYGYTF
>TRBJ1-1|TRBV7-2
CASSYRDRHMNTEAFF
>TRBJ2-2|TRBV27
CASSLRQASTGELFF
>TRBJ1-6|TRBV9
CASSEGNSPLHF
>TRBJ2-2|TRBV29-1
CSVEAGGGGGELFF
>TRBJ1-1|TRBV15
CATGVRTGVDEAFF
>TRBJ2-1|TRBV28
CASIFVAGGHNEQFF
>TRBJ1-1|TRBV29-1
CSVQTGRMNTEAFF
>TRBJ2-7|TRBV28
CASSRAVGTSGRPSYEQYF
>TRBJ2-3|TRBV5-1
CASSLGSAGGGDTQYF
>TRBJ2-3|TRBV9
CASSDTLSPTDTQYF
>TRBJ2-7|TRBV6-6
CASSYPPQGGAYEQYF
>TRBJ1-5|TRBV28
CASSTADRVGKPQHF
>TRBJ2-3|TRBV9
CASTAWGQPNTDTQYF
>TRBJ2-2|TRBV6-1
CASSERQGNTGELFF
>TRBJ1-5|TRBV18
CASSPGQGGQPQHF
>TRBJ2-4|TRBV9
CASSVEALAGEPQYF
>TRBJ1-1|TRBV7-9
CASSPKDRGLDTEAFF
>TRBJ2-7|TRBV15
CATSRGQGRGYEQYF
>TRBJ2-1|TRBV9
CASSVDGGNEQFF
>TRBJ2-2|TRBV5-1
CASSPIAGASTGELFF
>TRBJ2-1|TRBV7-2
CASSYNLYNEQFF
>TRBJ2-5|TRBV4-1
CASSQAPPETQYF
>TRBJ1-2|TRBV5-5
CASSLPGGGGYTF
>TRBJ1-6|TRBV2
CASSEERGAGGRHNSPLHF
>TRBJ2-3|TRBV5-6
CASSVGLLAITHTQYF
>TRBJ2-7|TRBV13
CASSPPRDKLNEQYF
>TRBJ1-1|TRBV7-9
CASSLLRQKNTEAFF
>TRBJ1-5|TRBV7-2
CASSLEGTGLEQPQHF
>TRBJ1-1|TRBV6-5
CASSHFGQAEAFF
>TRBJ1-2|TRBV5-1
CASSLAGTGTGGIGDYGYTF
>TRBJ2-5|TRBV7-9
CASSLASGFETQYF
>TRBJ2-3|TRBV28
CASSLALTGDDTQYF
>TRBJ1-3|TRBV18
CASWDISGNTIYF
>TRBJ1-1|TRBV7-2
CASSLILIKQGGGDTEAFF
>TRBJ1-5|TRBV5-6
CASSSRDQPQHF
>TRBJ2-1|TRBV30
CAWTPSGGLAGGITYNEQFF
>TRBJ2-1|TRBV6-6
CASGGQAVYEQFF
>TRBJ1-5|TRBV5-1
CAVTEGDKQPQHF
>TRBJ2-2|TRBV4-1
CASSQDVGGSHGELFF
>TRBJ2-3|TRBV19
CASTSQILSTDTQYF